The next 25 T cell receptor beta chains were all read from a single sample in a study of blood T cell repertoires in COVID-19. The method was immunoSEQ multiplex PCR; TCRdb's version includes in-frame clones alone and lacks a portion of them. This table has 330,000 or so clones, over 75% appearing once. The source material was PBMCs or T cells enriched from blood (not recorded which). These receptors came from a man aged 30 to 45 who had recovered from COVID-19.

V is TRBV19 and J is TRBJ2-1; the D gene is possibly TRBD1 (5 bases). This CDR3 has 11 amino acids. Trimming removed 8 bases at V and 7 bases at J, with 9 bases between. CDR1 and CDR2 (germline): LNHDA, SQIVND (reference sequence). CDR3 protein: CASWQGNEQFF. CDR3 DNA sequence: TGTGCCAGTTGGCAGGGAAATGAGCAGTTCTTC.

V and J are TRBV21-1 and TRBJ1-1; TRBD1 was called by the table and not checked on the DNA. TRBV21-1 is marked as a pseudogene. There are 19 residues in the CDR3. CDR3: CASSELGQPLPNFNTEAFF. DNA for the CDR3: TGTGCCAGCAGCGAATTGGGACAGCCTTTACCGAACTTTAACACTGAAGCTTTCTTT.

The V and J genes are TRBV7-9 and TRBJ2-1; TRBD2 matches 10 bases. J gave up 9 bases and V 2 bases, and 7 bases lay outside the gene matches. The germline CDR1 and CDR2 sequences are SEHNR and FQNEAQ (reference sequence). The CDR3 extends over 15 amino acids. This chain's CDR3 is CASSLSSGGAGEQFF. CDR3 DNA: TGTGCCAGCAGCTTATCCAGCGGGGGGGCAGGTGAGCAGTTCTTC.

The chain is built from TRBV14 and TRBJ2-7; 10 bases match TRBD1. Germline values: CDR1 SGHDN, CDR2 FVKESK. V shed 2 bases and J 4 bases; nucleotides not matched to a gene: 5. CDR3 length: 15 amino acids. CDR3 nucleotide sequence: TGTGCCAGCAGCCAAAGGCCGGGACAGGGGTACGAGCAGTACTTC. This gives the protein CASSQRPGQGYEQYF.

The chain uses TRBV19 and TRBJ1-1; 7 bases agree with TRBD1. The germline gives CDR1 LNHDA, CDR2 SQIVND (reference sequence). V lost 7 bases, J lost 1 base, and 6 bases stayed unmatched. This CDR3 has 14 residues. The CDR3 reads CASTGTDQNTEAFF. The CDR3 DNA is TGTGCCAGTACCGGGACAGACCAGAACACTGAAGCTTTCTTT.

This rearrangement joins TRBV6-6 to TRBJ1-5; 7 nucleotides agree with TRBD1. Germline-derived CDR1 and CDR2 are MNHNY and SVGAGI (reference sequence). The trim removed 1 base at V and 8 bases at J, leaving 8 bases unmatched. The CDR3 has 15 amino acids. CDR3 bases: TGTGCCAGCAGTTACTACTGGGACAGCCAGAAGCCCCAGCATTTT. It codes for CASSYYWDSQKPQHF.

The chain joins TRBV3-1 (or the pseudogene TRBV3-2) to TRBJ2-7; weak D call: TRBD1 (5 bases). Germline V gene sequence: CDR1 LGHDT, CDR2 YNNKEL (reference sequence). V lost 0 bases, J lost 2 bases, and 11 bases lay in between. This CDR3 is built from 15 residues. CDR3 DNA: TGTGCCAGCAGCCAAGATTGGGGCAACACCTACGAGCAGTACTTC. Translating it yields CASSQDWGNTYEQYF.

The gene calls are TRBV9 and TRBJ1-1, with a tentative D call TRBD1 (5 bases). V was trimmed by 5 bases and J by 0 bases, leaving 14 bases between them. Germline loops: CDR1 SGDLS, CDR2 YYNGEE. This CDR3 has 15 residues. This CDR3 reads CASSGESRVNTEAFF. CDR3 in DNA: TGTGCCAGCAGTGGAGAAAGCAGGGTGAACACTGAAGCTTTCTTT.

CDR3 sequence (DNA): TGTGCCAGCAGCGGTGCCCCTACTAGCGACCAAGAGACCCAGTACTTC. Residues: CASSGAPTSDQETQYF. This chain connects TRBV9 to TRBJ2-5; 7 nucleotides line up with TRBD2. Germline trimming cut 3 bases from V and 0 bases from J; bases unmatched to any gene: 8. Germline V gives CDR1 SGDLS, CDR2 YYNGEE. This CDR3 comprises 16 residues.

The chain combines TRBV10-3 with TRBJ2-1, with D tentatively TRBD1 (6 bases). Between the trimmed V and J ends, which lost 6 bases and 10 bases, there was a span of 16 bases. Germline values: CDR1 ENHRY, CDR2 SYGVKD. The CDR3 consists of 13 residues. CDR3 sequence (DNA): TGTGCCATCAGCGGCCAGGGGAAGGGCGAGCAGTTCTTC. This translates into CAISGQGKGEQFF.

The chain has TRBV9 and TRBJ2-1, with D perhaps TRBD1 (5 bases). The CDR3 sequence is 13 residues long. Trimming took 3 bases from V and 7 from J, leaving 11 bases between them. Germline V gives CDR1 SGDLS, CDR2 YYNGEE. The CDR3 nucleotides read TGTGCCAGCAGCGGCGGAAGGGGAAATGAGCAGTTCTTC. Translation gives CASSGGRGNEQFF.

This CDR3 is CASSFGVPGVTYEQYF. CDR3 in DNA: TGTGCCAGCTCATTCGGCGTCCCGGGGGTAACCTACGAGCAGTACTTC. The rearrangement uses TRBV18 and TRBJ2-7; D might be TRBD2 (6 bases). Germline-derived CDR1 and CDR2 are KGHSH and LQKENI. V gave up 5 bases and J gave up 2 bases, with 19 bases separating them. This CDR3 spans 16 amino acids.

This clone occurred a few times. CDR3 bases: TGCGCCAGCAGCTCGGCGGCAGTTATAGGAAACACCATATATTTT. It is translated as CASSSAAVIGNTIYF. The rearrangement links TRBV5-1 to TRBJ1-3; no definite D call. V gave up 3 bases and J gave up 4 bases, with 14 bases separating them. Germline CDR1 SGHRS, CDR2 YFSETQ. The CDR3 is made up of 15 amino acids.

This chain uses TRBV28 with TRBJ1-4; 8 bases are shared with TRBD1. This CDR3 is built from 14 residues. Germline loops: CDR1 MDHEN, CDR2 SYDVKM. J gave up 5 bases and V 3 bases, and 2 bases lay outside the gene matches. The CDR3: CASSFWTGNEKLFF. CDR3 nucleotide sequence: TGTGCCAGCAGTTTTTGGACAGGGAATGAAAAACTGTTTTTT. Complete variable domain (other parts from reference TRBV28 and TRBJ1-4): DVKVTQSSRYLVKRTGEKVFLECVQDMDHENMFWYRQDPGLGLRLIYFSYDVKMKEKGDIPEGYSVSREKKERFSLILESASTNQTSMYLCASSFWTGNEKLFFGSGTQLSVL.

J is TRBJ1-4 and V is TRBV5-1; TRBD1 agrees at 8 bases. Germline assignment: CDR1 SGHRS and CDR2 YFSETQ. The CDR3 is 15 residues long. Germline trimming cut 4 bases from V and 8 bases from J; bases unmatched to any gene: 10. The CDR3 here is CASSEGTGGLEKLFF. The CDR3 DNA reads TGCGCCAGCAGCGAGGGGACAGGCGGGTTGGAAAAACTGTTTTTT.

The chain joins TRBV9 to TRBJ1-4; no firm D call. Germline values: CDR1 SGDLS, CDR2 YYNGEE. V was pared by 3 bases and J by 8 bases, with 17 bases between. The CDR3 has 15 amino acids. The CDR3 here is CASSARVGIGEKLFF. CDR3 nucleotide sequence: TGTGCCAGCAGCGCGAGGGTGGGGATTGGAGAAAAACTGTTTTTT.

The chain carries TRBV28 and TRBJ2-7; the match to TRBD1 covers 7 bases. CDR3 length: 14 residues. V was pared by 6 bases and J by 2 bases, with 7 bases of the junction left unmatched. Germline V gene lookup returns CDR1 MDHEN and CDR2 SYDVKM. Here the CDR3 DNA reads TGTGCCAGCAGCACCGGGACAGAGCCCTACGAGCAGTACTTC. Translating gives CASSTGTEPYEQYF. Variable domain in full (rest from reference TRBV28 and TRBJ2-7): DVKVTQSSRYLVKRTGEKVFLECVQDMDHENMFWYRQDPGLGLRLIYFSYDVKMKEKGDIPEGYSVSREKKERFSLILESASTNQTSMYLCASSTGTEPYEQYFGPGTRLTVT.

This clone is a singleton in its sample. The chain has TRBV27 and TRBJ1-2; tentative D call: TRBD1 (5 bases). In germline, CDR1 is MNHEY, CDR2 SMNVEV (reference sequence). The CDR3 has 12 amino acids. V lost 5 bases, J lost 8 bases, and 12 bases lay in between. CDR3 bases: TGTGCCAGCAGTGGCGCAGGGCTGGGCTACACCTTC. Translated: CASSGAGLGYTF.

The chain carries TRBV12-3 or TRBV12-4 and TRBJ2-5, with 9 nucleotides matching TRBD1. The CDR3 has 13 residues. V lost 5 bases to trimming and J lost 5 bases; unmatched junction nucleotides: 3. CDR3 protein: CASSQDRGETQYF. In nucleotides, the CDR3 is TGTGCCAGCAGTCAAGACAGGGGGGAGACCCAGTACTTC.

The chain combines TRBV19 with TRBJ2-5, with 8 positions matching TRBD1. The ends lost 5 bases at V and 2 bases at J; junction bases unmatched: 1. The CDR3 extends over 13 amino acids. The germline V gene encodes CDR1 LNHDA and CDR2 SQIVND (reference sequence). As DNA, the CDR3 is TGTGCCAGTAGTCGACAGGGGCAAGAGACCCAGTACTTC. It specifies CASSRQGQETQYF.

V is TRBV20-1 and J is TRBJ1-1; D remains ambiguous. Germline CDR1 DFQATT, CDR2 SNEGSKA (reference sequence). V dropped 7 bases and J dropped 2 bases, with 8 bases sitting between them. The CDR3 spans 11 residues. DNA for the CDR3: TGCAGTGTAGAACGCAACACTGAAGCTTTCTTT. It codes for CSVERNTEAFF.

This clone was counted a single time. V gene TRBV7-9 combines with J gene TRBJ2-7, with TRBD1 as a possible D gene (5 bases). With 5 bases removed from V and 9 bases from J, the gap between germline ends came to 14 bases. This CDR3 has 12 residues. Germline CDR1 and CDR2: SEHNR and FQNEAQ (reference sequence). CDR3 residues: CASSPTGLAQYF. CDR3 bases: TGTGCCAGCAGCCCTACAGGTCTCGCGCAGTACTTC. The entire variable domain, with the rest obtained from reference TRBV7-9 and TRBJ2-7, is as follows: DTGVSQNPRHKITKRGQNVTFRCDPISEHNRLYWYRQTLGQGPEFLTYFQNEAQLEKSRLLSDRFSAERPKGSFSTLEIQRTEQGDSAMYLCASSPTGLAQYFGPGTRLTVT.

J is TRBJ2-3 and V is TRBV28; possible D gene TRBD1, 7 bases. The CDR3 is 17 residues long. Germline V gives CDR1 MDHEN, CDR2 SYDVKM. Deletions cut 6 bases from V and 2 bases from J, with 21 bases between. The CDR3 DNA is TGTGCCAGCAGCCTACCCTTGACAGGGACTCTCACAGATACGCAGTATTTT. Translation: CASSLPLTGTLTDTQYF.

For the CDR3, the DNA is TGTGCCAGCAGCGTAGTAGCAGAGAACTATGGCTACACCTTC. It is translated as CASSVVAENYGYTF. The chain links TRBV9 to TRBJ1-2; D is undetermined. The CDR3 is 14 amino acids. Trimming took 0 bases from V and 2 from J, leaving 8 bases between them. Germline assignment: CDR1 SGDLS and CDR2 YYNGEE.

CDR3 DNA: TGTGCCAGCAGTGAAAGGAACAGGGGCACCTACGAGCAGTACTTC. It specifies CASSERNRGTYEQYF. This chain uses TRBV2 with TRBJ2-7; 7 nucleotides match TRBD1. The V gene end was trimmed by 2 bases and the J gene end by 2 bases; junction bases not matched to a gene: 6. Germline assignment: CDR1 SNHLY and CDR2 FYNNEI. The CDR3 is 15 residues long. Using reference TRBV2 and TRBJ2-7 for the parts outside the CDR3, the full variable domain is EPEVTQTPSHQVTQMGQEVILRCVPISNHLYFYWYRQILGQKVEFLVSFYNNEISEKSEIFDDQFSVERPDGSNFTLKIRSTKLEDSAMYFCASSERNRGTYEQYFGPGTRLTVT.